A selection of T cell receptor beta chains follows, all from one sample in a study of blood T cell repertoires in COVID-19. Sequencing was performed with immunoSEQ multiplex PCR; in TCRdb, only in-frame clones are kept and a portion is missing. This sample has 55,000 to 65,000 clones, with over 80% found just once. The source material was peripheral blood. Source of these receptors: a young man with COVID-19, enrolled during active disease. The CDR3 runs from the conserved cysteine through the conserved F or W. A D gene is named only where the DNA matches it firmly. Clone size, where shown, is once, few, many, or a class for clones that have expanded.

clone_size	v_call	d_call	j_call	cdr3_nt	cdr3_aa
-	TRBV7-9	-	TRBJ1-1	TGTGCCAGCAGCTTCGGGAGAGAAGCTTTCTTT	CASSFGREAFF
-	TRBV19	-	TRBJ1-4	TGTGCCAGTAGCCTCCAGGCAGGGGTTGATGAAAAACTGTTTTTT	CASSLQAGVDEKLFF
few	TRBV15	-	TRBJ1-1	TGTGCCACCAGCAGCGCAGGGGCGATGGCTGAAGCTTTCTTT	CATSSAGAMAEAFF
-	TRBV15	-	TRBJ1-2	TGTGCCACCAGCGAACAACCGGCCCAAACGGGTGGCTACACCTTC	CATSEQPAQTGGYTF
-	TRBV2	TRBD2	TRBJ2-1	TGTGCCAGCAGGAGACTAGCGGGAGGTCCCTCTCCAAATGAGCAGTTCTTC	CASRRLAGGPSPNEQFF
-	TRBV30	TRBD2	TRBJ2-3	TGTGCCTGGGCACTGAGCGGGAGTGGGGATACGCAGTATTTT	CAWALSGSGDTQYF
-	TRBV7-2	-	TRBJ2-7	TGTGCCAGCAGCCACAATCCAAATTCCTACGAGCAGTACTTC	CASSHNPNSYEQYF
-	TRBV28	-	TRBJ1-5	TGTGCCAGCAGTCAACCCCTGAGTTCTGGTCAGCCCCAGCATTTT	CASSQPLSSGQPQHF
-	TRBV9	-	TRBJ2-1	TGTGCCAGCAGCGTGAAACCCCAGGGGGGCGAGCAGTTCTTC	CASSVKPQGGEQFF
-	TRBV10-3	-	TRBJ1-1	TGTGCCATCAGTGACCTTACAGGGCAAGCTTTCTTT	CAISDLTGQAFF
once	TRBV19	TRBD1	TRBJ2-6	TGTGCCAGTAGTCCTTTTTTCGGGACAGGGGTCTCTGGGGCCAACGTCCTGACTTTC	CASSPFFGTGVSGANVLTF
-	TRBV27	-	TRBJ1-1	TGTGCCAGCAGTTTCCGGGGTAGCTTGGGAGGCACTGAAGCTTTCTTT	CASSFRGSLGGTEAFF
-	TRBV10-3	TRBD1	TRBJ2-1	TGTGCCATCAGTGACGGGATAGGGACAGGGGTAGATGAGCAGTTCTTC	CAISDGIGTGVDEQFF
once	TRBV6-5	-	TRBJ1-1	TGTGCCAGCGGTCGGGAACCCGTTTCGAACACTGAAGCTTTCTTT	CASGREPVSNTEAFF
-	TRBV19	-	TRBJ2-2	TGTGCCAGTAGTTTCCTGACACACGCGAACACCGGGGAGCTGTTTTTT	CASSFLTHANTGELFF
-	TRBV27	-	TRBJ1-5	TGTGCCAGCAGTCCCGTTAGTCAGCCCCAGCATTTT	CASSPVSQPQHF
-	TRBV6-5	TRBD2	TRBJ2-7	TGTGCCAGCAGTCCGGGGACTAGCTTCTACGAGCAGTACTTC	CASSPGTSFYEQYF
once	TRBV7-2	-	TRBJ1-5	TGTGCCAGCAGCTTAGTGGCACCCGGCAATCAGCCCCAGCATTTT	CASSLVAPGNQPQHF
-	TRBV3-1/TRBV3-2	-	TRBJ1-2	TGTGCCAGCAGCCAAGATGGGGCACAGGGCTACACCTTC	CASSQDGAQGYTF
-	TRBV6-5	TRBD2	TRBJ2-7	TGTGCCAGCAGTTCCTCGGGGGGTACGTACGAGCAGTACTTC	CASSSSGGTYEQYF
-	TRBV2	-	TRBJ2-1	TGTGCCAGATCCCGTATGAATGAGCAGTTCTTC	CARSRMNEQFF
once	TRBV7-9	TRBD1	TRBJ1-6	TGTGCCAGCAGCCCTAATACAGGGGGCCGTTCACCCCTCCACTTT	CASSPNTGGRSPLHF
-	TRBV11-2	TRBD2	TRBJ2-7	TGTGCCAGCAGCCCCGAACTAGCGGTGCAGCAGTACTTC	CASSPELAVQQYF
-	TRBV7-3	-	TRBJ2-7	TGTGCCAGCGATAGCGTCAACGAGCAGTACTTC	CASDSVNEQYF
many	TRBV13	TRBD1	TRBJ2-7	TGTGCCAGCAGCTTAAGACAGGGGGCTTACGAGCAGTACTTC	CASSLRQGAYEQYF
-	TRBV7-3	-	TRBJ2-6	TGTGCCAGCAGCCAACTATTCTCTGGGGCCAACGTCCTGACTTTC	CASSQLFSGANVLTF
few	TRBV4-1	-	TRBJ1-1	TGCGCCAGCAGCCACCTGGAGGATGAAGCTTTCTTT	CASSHLEDEAFF
once	TRBV5-1	-	TRBJ1-2	TGCGCCAGCAACCCTTCCGGCAGGGGCGACTTTAACTATGGCTACACCTTC	CASNPSGRGDFNYGYTF
-	TRBV6-5	-	TRBJ2-1	TGTGCCAGCAGGCCGGGATTCTACAATGAGCAGTTCTTC	CASRPGFYNEQFF
-	TRBV27	-	TRBJ2-5	TGTGCCAGCAGTTTTAGGGACTTGGCGAGGGAGACCCAGTACTTC	CASSFRDLARETQYF
once	TRBV19	TRBD1	TRBJ2-7	TGTGCCAGTAGTGACCACGGGACAGGAGGCTACGAGCAGTACTTC	CASSDHGTGGYEQYF
medium-sized	TRBV6-4	TRBD2	TRBJ2-2	TGTGCCAGCAGTGTAGCGGGCACCGGGGAGCTGTTTTTT	CASSVAGTGELFF
-	TRBV7-9	-	TRBJ2-1	TGTGCCAGCAGCTTTAGCGCGGAGCAGTTCTTC	CASSFSAEQFF
-	TRBV27	TRBD2	TRBJ2-1	TGTGCCAGCAGAGGTAGCGGGAGATCCTACAATGAGCAGTTCTTC	CASRGSGRSYNEQFF
-	TRBV15	-	TRBJ2-3	TGTGCCACCCGGGTGGTGGGTAGCACAGATACGCAGTATTTT	CATRVVGSTDTQYF
-	TRBV12-3/TRBV12-4	-	TRBJ2-1	TGTGCCAGCGACTCAGGGAATGGGCAGTTCTTC	CASDSGNGQFF
-	TRBV14	TRBD1	TRBJ1-2	TGTGCCAGCAGCCACGTCACAGGGGGTTATGGCTACACCTTC	CASSHVTGGYGYTF
-	TRBV6-5	-	TRBJ1-3	TGTGCCAGCAGACCGGACAAGAACTCTGGAAACACCATATATTTT	CASRPDKNSGNTIYF
-	TRBV6-6	TRBD1	TRBJ2-6	TGTGCCAGCAGTCGTCAGGGGGTCTCCTCTGGGGCCAACGTCCTGACTTTC	CASSRQGVSSGANVLTF
-	TRBV28	TRBD1	TRBJ2-7	TGTGCCAGCAGTTTAAAGGGACAGAACTACGAGCAGTACTTC	CASSLKGQNYEQYF
-	TRBV27	TRBD1	TRBJ2-5	TGTGCCAGCAGTTTAGGACAGGGGGTCCGGGAGACCCAGTACTTC	CASSLGQGVRETQYF
-	TRBV28	TRBD1	TRBJ1-1	TGTGCCAGCAGTCTATCCGGGACAGGGAGTGCTGAAGCTTTCTTT	CASSLSGTGSAEAFF
many	TRBV9	-	TRBJ2-7	TGTGCCACCAACCACACCATCGAGCAGTACTTC	CATNHTIEQYF
-	TRBV5-6	TRBD1	TRBJ2-2	TGTGCCAGCAGCCTCCACGGGACAGGGGGCACCGGGGAGCTGTTTTTT	CASSLHGTGGTGELFF
-	TRBV19	TRBD1	TRBJ1-5	TGTGCCAGTGCCGACAGGGGCAATCAGCCCCAGCATTTT	CASADRGNQPQHF
-	TRBV4-1	-	TRBJ2-5	TGCGCCAGCAGCCAACGCCCGATGGTTGACAGGAAAGAGACCCAGTACTTC	CASSQRPMVDRKETQYF
-	TRBV10-3	-	TRBJ1-2	TGTGCCATCAGTGACCGGGGGGTGTCAGACTATGGCTACACCTTC	CAISDRGVSDYGYTF
-	TRBV3-1/TRBV3-2	-	TRBJ2-1	TGTGCCAGCAGCCGAAGCGCTGCGGACAATGAGCAGTTCTTC	CASSRSAADNEQFF
-	TRBV6-6	-	TRBJ2-1	TGTGCCAGCAGTTATACATCCTACAATGAGCAGTTCTTC	CASSYTSYNEQFF
few	TRBV10-3	-	TRBJ1-3	TGTGCCATCAGTGAGTCTCTGGCGGGGGGGCGAAACACCATATATTTT	CAISESLAGGRNTIYF
-	TRBV7-2	TRBD2	TRBJ2-7	TGTGCCAGCAGCTTGAGACTAGCAACAAGGGGCGAGCAGTACTTC	CASSLRLATRGEQYF
once	TRBV10-2	-	TRBJ1-1	TGCGCCAGCTCCCCGGGGTCTGAAGCTTTCTTT	CASSPGSEAFF
-	TRBV14	-	TRBJ1-2	TGTGCCAGCAGCCCTCTAGGTAGGGGTTTGGGCTATGGCTACACCTTC	CASSPLGRGLGYGYTF